A single sample is the source of the 28 T cell receptor beta chains below, sequenced in a study of blood T cell repertoires in COVID-19. Generated by immunoSEQ multiplex PCR, the TCRdb table keeps only in-frame clones and is missing some. The sample yields fewer than 130,000 clones, approximately 70% seen once. Sequencing input: peripheral blood. The receptor set was obtained from a man older than 75 with acute or convalescent COVID-19.

The chain couples TRBV27 to TRBJ2-1; D unclear. The CDR3 contains 13 residues. Germline-derived CDR1 and CDR2 are MNHEY and SMNVEV (reference sequence). With 5 bases removed from V and 5 bases from J, the gap between germline ends came to 10 bases. The CDR3, as DNA: TGTGCCAGCAGTGTAATCGTCGACAATGAGCAGTTCTTC. Protein sequence: CASSVIVDNEQFF.

The chain joins TRBV10-3 to TRBJ1-5; the D is unclear. CDR1 is ENHRY and CDR2 is SYGVKD in the germline V gene. This CDR3 contains 17 residues. Trimming cost V 6 bases and J 0 bases, with 18 bases left between them. CDR3 sequence (DNA): TGTGCCATCAGCGGAGGAGGTGCCGGGAATAGCAATCAGCCCCAGCATTTT. Its translation is CAISGGGAGNSNQPQHF.

V usage is TRBV28 and J usage is TRBJ1-4; 7 bases align to TRBD1. CDR3 size: 15 residues. With 6 bases clipped from V and 10 bases from J, the junction kept 14 bases outside the gene matches. Germline CDR1 is MDHEN and CDR2 is SYDVKM. The CDR3 bases are TGTGCCAGCAGCCCCCGCGACAGGGCCTTTGCAAAACTGTTTTTT. It translates to CASSPRDRAFAKLFF.

The genes are TRBV7-8 and TRBJ2-7; D is unresolved. The CDR3 loop spans 12 amino acids. Per germline, CDR1 SGHVS and CDR2 FQNEAQ. V gave up 5 bases and J gave up 9 bases, with 14 bases separating them. The DNA of the CDR3 is TGTGCCAGCAGCGCGGAGATACTTTGGCAGTACTTC. This gives the protein CASSAEILWQYF.

The chain joins TRBV28 to TRBJ1-4; 8 nucleotides match TRBD1. V was clipped by 5 bases and J by 5 bases; unmatched bases: 4. The CDR3 sequence is 14 residues long. The germline gives CDR1 MDHEN, CDR2 SYDVKM. The CDR3 region is CASSVTGVNEKLFF. CDR3 sequence (DNA): TGTGCCAGCAGTGTGACAGGGGTCAATGAAAAACTGTTTTTT.

The chain links TRBV2 to TRBJ2-7; a weak D match, TRBD2 (6 bases). The CDR3 runs to 14 residues. Germline V gene data show CDR1 as SNHLY and CDR2 as FYNNEI. Trimming took off 4 bases at V and 5 bases at J, with 15 bases between the two ends. CDR3 DNA sequence: TGTGCCAGCAGTGTTAGCGGAGGTGGCAACGAGCAGTACTTC. Residues: CASSVSGGGNEQYF.

This sequence joins TRBV2 and TRBJ2-1; 7 bases match TRBD2. The CDR3 covers 15 residues. Germline V CDR1 and CDR2: SNHLY, FYNNEI. The V segment lost 8 bases and the J segment 0 bases; nucleotides outside the gene matches: 7. The CDR3, as DNA: TGTGCCAGCGGGCTAGCGGAGAGCTCCTACAATGAGCAGTTCTTC. Translation: CASGLAESSYNEQFF.

This clone is a singleton in its sample. The CDR3 DNA is TGTGCCAGCAGCCAAGTAGGGGTTGATGAGACCCAGTACTTC. Its translation: CASSQVGVDETQYF. The chain employs TRBV3-1 (or the pseudogene TRBV3-2) and TRBJ2-5; tentative D call: TRBD1 (5 bases). Per germline, CDR1 LGHDT and CDR2 YNNKEL (reference sequence). V dropped 1 base and J dropped 5 bases, with 11 bases sitting between them. This CDR3 region has 14 residues.

V is TRBV4-3 and J is TRBJ1-1, with D possibly TRBD1 on 5 matching bases. This CDR3 has 17 residues. In germline, CDR1 is LGHNA, CDR2 YSLEER. V dropped 5 bases and J dropped 1 base, with 20 bases sitting between them. The CDR3 loop reads CASSERGFGRGNTEAFF. Written as DNA, the CDR3 is TGCGCCAGCAGCGAACGAGGCTTCGGAAGGGGGAACACTGAAGCTTTCTTT.

The chain recombines TRBV5-1 with TRBJ2-1, with 16 bases fitting TRBD2. V lost 7 bases to trimming and J lost 9 bases; unmatched junction nucleotides: 7. Per germline, CDR1 SGHRS and CDR2 YFSETQ. The CDR3 sequence is 15 residues long. This CDR3 is CASWGLAGGPAEQFF. CDR3 nucleotide sequence: TGCGCCAGCTGGGGACTAGCGGGAGGGCCGGCTGAGCAGTTCTTC.

The rearrangement links TRBV6-5 to TRBJ2-3; D perhaps matches TRBD1 (5 bases). The length of the CDR3 is 15 residues. The germline CDR1 and CDR2 sequences are MNHEY and SVGAGI. The V gene lost 4 bases and the J gene lost 1 base, with 12 bases spanning the gap. The CDR3 nucleotides read TGTGCCAGCAGTTCACAGGTGGTGCGCACAGATACGCAGTATTTT. This sequence encodes CASSSQVVRTDTQYF.

V gene TRBV7-9 combines with J gene TRBJ2-3, with TRBD2 matching over 10 bases. CDR3 length equals 18 residues. CDR1 is SEHNR and CDR2 is FQNEAQ in the germline V gene (reference sequence). Trimming removed 3 bases from V and 6 bases from J; junction bases left unmatched: 15. The CDR3 spells CASSFSGLAGVRSDTQYF. CDR3 DNA: TGTGCCAGCAGCTTCTCGGGTCTAGCGGGAGTCCGGTCCGATACGCAGTATTTT.

This clone turned up a few times. The rearrangement uses TRBV4-2 and TRBJ2-1; D remains unclear. The germline CDR1 and CDR2 sequences are LGHNA and YNFKEQ. CDR3 length: 15 residues. V lost 4 bases and J lost 3, with 13 bases in between. The chain's CDR3 is CASSPDGSDYNEQFF. CDR3 coding DNA: TGTGCCAGCAGCCCAGACGGGTCCGACTACAATGAGCAGTTCTTC.

This sequence joins TRBV7-9 and TRBJ2-2, with 10 bases lining up with TRBD1. The CDR3 has 15 residues. Germline V CDR1 and CDR2: SEHNR, FQNEAQ (reference sequence). V shed 4 bases, J shed 1 base, and the junction held 0 bases outside the gene matches. CDR3 coding DNA: TGTGCCAGCAGCTGGACAGGGGGGAACACCGGGGAGCTGTTTTTT. It codes for CASSWTGGNTGELFF.

This clone was seen a few times. This chain joins TRBV9 and TRBJ1-1; D remains unclear. The CDR3 is 14 residues long. The V gene lost 4 bases and the J gene lost 1 base, with 11 bases spanning the gap. Germline V gene data show CDR1 as SGDLS and CDR2 as YYNGEE. CDR3 protein: CASSRLGENTEAFF. CDR3 DNA: TGTGCCAGCAGCCGACTCGGGGAGAACACTGAAGCTTTCTTT.

The rearrangement uses TRBV19 and TRBJ2-7; D call uncertain. The CDR3 length is 13 residues. CDR1 and CDR2 (germline): LNHDA, SQIVND (reference sequence). Trimming took 4 bases from V and 5 from J, leaving 12 bases between them. In DNA, the CDR3 is TGTGCCAGTAGTACCCTTTCCCTAGACGAGCAGTACTTC. It codes for CASSTLSLDEQYF.

The CDR3 loop is CASSGSWNQPQHF. The CDR3 DNA reads TGTGCCAGCAGCGGGTCTTGGAATCAGCCCCAGCATTTT. The chain couples TRBV28 to TRBJ1-5, with D unresolved. V was trimmed by 6 bases and J by 4 bases, leaving 10 bases between them. The V gene's germline CDR1 is MDHEN and CDR2 SYDVKM. The CDR3 contains 13 residues.

Only one count was recorded for this clone. CDR3 protein: CASSFGLRTRLSSYNEQFF. Written as DNA, the CDR3 is TGTGCCAGCAGCTTCGGCCTCCGAACTAGACTTAGCTCCTACAATGAGCAGTTCTTC. The chain carries TRBV5-8 and TRBJ2-1; perhaps TRBD2 as D (5 bases). There are 19 residues in the CDR3. V gave up 2 bases and J gave up 0 bases, with 21 bases separating them. From germline, CDR1 is SGHTS and CDR2 YDEGEE.

The gene calls are TRBV10-2 and TRBJ2-3, with 8 nucleotides matching TRBD2. Germline loops: CDR1 WSHSY, CDR2 SAAADI. V trimming: 6 bases; J trimming: 0 bases; junction bases outside the gene matches: 2. This CDR3 has 14 amino acids. The CDR3 here is CASSWTSSTDTQYF. The CDR3, as DNA: TGCGCCAGCAGCTGGACTAGCAGCACAGATACGCAGTATTTT.

The J gene is TRBJ2-1, the V gene TRBV24-1, with TRBD2 identical over 15 bases. The CDR3 is 20 residues long. With V trimmed by 2 bases and J by 1 base, 8 bases remained unmatched. CDR1 is KGHDR, CDR2 SFDVKD, per germline. The CDR3 DNA reads TGTGCCACCAGTGATTCGGGACTAGCGGGAGGAAAGGGGTCCTACAATGAGCAGTTCTTC. This encodes CATSDSGLAGGKGSYNEQFF.

The DNA of the CDR3 is TGTGCCAGCAGCCCTCTACAGGGGCGATTAGGCGAGCAGTACTTC. Its translation is CASSPLQGRLGEQYF. The V and J genes are TRBV27 and TRBJ2-7; 7 nucleotides align to TRBD1. The germline CDR1 and CDR2 sequences are MNHEY and SMNVEV (reference sequence). The CDR3 runs 15 residues. The V gene end was trimmed by 6 bases and the J gene end by 6 bases; junction bases not matched to a gene: 14.

This rearrangement joins TRBV5-1 to TRBJ2-1, with a tentative D call TRBD1 (6 bases). CDR1 and CDR2 (germline): SGHRS, YFSETQ. This CDR3 comprises 15 residues. Trimming removed 5 bases at V and 1 base at J, with 13 bases between. This chain's CDR3 is CASSPGVGSYNEQFF. The CDR3 nucleotides are TGCGCCAGCAGTCCAGGGGTCGGGTCCTACAATGAGCAGTTCTTC.

The chain is built from TRBV6-2 or TRBV6-3 and TRBJ2-7; D might be TRBD2 (5 bases). V lost 2 bases, J lost 2 bases, and 13 bases lay in between. CDR3 length: 15 residues. Germline V gene lookup returns CDR1 MNHEY and CDR2 SVGEGT. The CDR3 nucleotides read TGTGCCAGCAGTTACGGACTTCCACCGACCTACGAGCAGTACTTC. It translates to CASSYGLPPTYEQYF.

The chain recombines TRBV19 with TRBJ2-1; 10 bases map to TRBD2. Trimming removed 8 bases from V and 5 bases from J; junction bases left unmatched: 9. The germline V gene has CDR1 LNHDA and CDR2 SQIVND (reference sequence). CDR3 size: 15 residues. The CDR3 bases are TGTGCCAGTGGCCACACTAGCGGGGTCCACAATGAGCAGTTCTTC. Amino acid sequence: CASGHTSGVHNEQFF.

This rearrangement joins TRBV28 to TRBJ2-3; 8 nucleotides agree with TRBD2. The CDR3 consists of 12 residues. Trimming took 9 bases from V and 7 from J; bases not matched to a gene: 6. Germline values: CDR1 MDHEN, CDR2 SYDVKM. The DNA of the CDR3 is TGTGCCAGTGGACTAGCCTTAAATACGCAGTATTTT. It translates to CASGLALNTQYF.

In its sample, this clone was seen a few times. The rearrangement joins TRBV28 to TRBJ1-5; 7 bases map to TRBD1. Unmatched junction bases numbered 10, after V lost 8 bases and J lost 9 bases. There are 13 residues in the CDR3. Per the germline V gene, CDR1 is MDHEN and CDR2 is SYDVKM. DNA for the CDR3: TGTGCCAGCCGCGACAGGGAGGAAGGGCCCCAGCATTTT. Its protein product is CASRDREEGPQHF. The entire variable domain, with the rest obtained from reference TRBV28 and TRBJ1-5, is as follows: DVKVTQSSRYLVKRTGEKVFLECVQDMDHENMFWYRQDPGLGLRLIYFSYDVKMKEKGDIPEGYSVSREKKERFSLILESASTNQTSMYLCASRDREEGPQHFGDGTRLSIL.

The genes are TRBV6-6 and TRBJ2-3, with D maybe TRBD2 (6 bases). V was shortened by 2 bases and J by 4 bases, with 16 bases between the two germline ends. Germline V gene data show CDR1 as MNHNY and CDR2 as SVGAGI (reference sequence). This CDR3 contains 16 residues. In DNA form, the CDR3 reads TGTGCCAGCAGTTACACCTGGAGGGATTTTTCAGATACGCAGTATTTT. The encoded protein is CASSYTWRDFSDTQYF.

The chain recombines TRBV28 with TRBJ1-2; 12 bases fit TRBD1. With V trimmed by 4 bases and J by 5 bases, 11 bases remained unmatched. The CDR3 runs 17 residues. The V gene's germline CDR1 is MDHEN and CDR2 SYDVKM. The CDR3 region is CASSSPGQGAVSYGYTF. In DNA, the CDR3 is TGTGCCAGCAGTTCGCCGGGACAGGGGGCTGTGTCTTATGGCTACACCTTC.